This TCR beta chain was documented in a study of regulatory T cells in long-lasting Graves disease (dated by TCRdb to the early 2020s). The study in broad terms: To count as having persistent Graves' disease, a patient had to have received antithyroid drug treatment for over 5 years with TSH receptor autoantibodies remaining persistently positive. Persistent Graves' disease patients were compared with newly diagnosed Graves' disease patients by peripheral blood TCR sequencing and RNA sequencing. The study was conducted in China and was registered as a clinical trial. A total of approximately 35 samples underwent TCR sequencing: 13 from persistent and roughly 20 from newly diagnosed Graves' disease patients. Antithyroid drugs had been taken for approximately 10 years on average by persistent Graves' disease patients in the clinical cohort.

On this clonotype itself: Its antigen remains undetermined. There are no base qualities to consult, and no much larger clone falls within one base.

General study outcomes and caveats: The authors noted that the small sample size was a limitation that may lower accuracy. Because the primary lesion, thyroid tissue, could not be accessed, the study looked at peripheral blood alone. Persistent Graves' disease patients showed lower TCR Shannon entropy and fewer highly expanded clones than newly diagnosed patients, suggesting clonal expansion. More public clonotypes were shared among persistent patients (roughly 2,900) than among newly diagnosed patients (966). Sequencing and analysis were limited to the TCR beta chain.

The time point label for this specimen denotes: persistent/refractory GD, antithyroid drugs over 5 years with positive TRAb. For both TCR sequencing and RNA sequencing, RNA was extracted from PBMCs using TRIzol. Graves' disease was diagnosed according to American Thyroid Association guidelines. Patients were recruited from an endocrinology department in Xi'an, China. From each patient, around 9.3 milliliters of peripheral blood was collected into an EDTA anticoagulant tube. Ficoll Paque Plus density gradient separation was used to isolate PBMCs, and no additional T cell sorting was done. RNA quality was checked with an Agilent 2100 Bioanalyzer and agarose gel, and concentration with a NanoDrop 2000. The library was obtained by multiplex PCR. TCRdb shows the sequencer as Illumina HiSeq 4000. CDR3 regions were amplified by Arm-PCR with iRepertoire HTBI primers to construct TCR beta libraries. PCR products were gel purified before sequencing. The study's own analysis went as follows. A total of some 60 TRBV and 14 TRBJ segments were identified across samples and were used for gene usage analysis of CDR3 amino acid clonotypes. COPE and FqMerger were used to merge filtered high-quality paired reads into contigs. Contigs were aligned with BLAST to IMGT TRBV, TRBD and TRBJ reference genes, and CDR3 was defined per IMGT. Highly expanded clones were defined as clonotypes with a frequency above 0.1%. Repertoire diversity was measured by Shannon entropy, and V-J evenness by the Gini coefficient. Public clonotypes were defined as clonotypes shared by more than one individual. TCRdb trimmed public reads at Q25 via fastp, called clones via MiXCR and kept in-frame beta chains. Each entry is one CDR3 protein sequence, shown with its most common DNA and genes. None of the V and J calls come from the authors' own analysis; TCRdb made them. The sample yields 650,000 to 700,000 distinct CDR3 sequences; approximately 29% were counted once. About 42% of the sample is in the top ten clones.

The sample was peripheral blood mononuclear cells (PBMCs), taken when the disease was refractory, from a patient treated with antithyroid drugs. The receptor was isolated from a female donor with Graves disease.

The nucleotide sequence is TGTGCCTGGAGGGGCAGGGACTATGGCTACACCTTC. It is translated as CAWRGRDYGYTF. The chain is made from TRBV30 and TRBJ1-2, and TRBD1 may be the D gene, going by 5 matching bases. A distance of 8 bases separates the germline ends of V and J, which lose 3 bases and 3 bases respectively. The CDR3 measures 12 amino acids from cysteine to phenylalanine. Of all the DNA, just the CDR3 is kept, 36 bases in frame from base 1. CDR1 is given as GTSNPN and CDR2 as SVGIG, both from the germline V gene (reference sequence). The variable domain in full, with residues beyond the CDR3 obtained from the reference TRBV30 and TRBJ1-2 genes, is SQTIHQWPATLVQPVGSPLSLECTVEGTSNPNLYWYRQAAGRGLQLLFYSVGIGQISSEVPQNLSASRPQDRQFILSSKKLLLSDSGFYLCAWRGRDYGYTFGSGTRLTVV.